The clone carrying this T cell receptor (beta chain) was detected a few times. Its target is not known. This CDR3 contains 14 residues. V was clipped by 6 bases and J by 1 base; unmatched bases: 5. The germline gives CDR1 ENHRY, CDR2 SYGVKD. The data are from a study of T cell responses to AZD1222 COVID-19 vaccine. Study-level points and caveats: Only five to seven AZD1222 recipients were seropositive at baseline. Possibly, clonal diversity was underestimated; donors were largely white British and included more females. A rise in Spike-specific TCR breadth and depth followed two AZD1222 doses. Across the whole spike, CD4 TCRs peaked at regions 160-218 and 743-854.

Some clones are missing from TCRdb's copy, which holds only in-frame ones; the method was immunoSEQ multiplex PCR. The sample yields roughly 110,000 clones, 80% to 95% seen once. Sequencing used peripheral blood, obtained 28 days after the second AZD1222 dose. This receptor was taken from an adult who received the AZD1222 COVID-19 vaccine. V is TRBV10-3 and J is TRBJ1-2, with TRBD1 matching over 7 bases. The CDR3 DNA reads TGTGCCATCAGGGGGACAGTGCTTAACTATGGCTACACCTTC. Translated, it gives CAIRGTVLNYGYTF.